The clone carrying this TCR beta chain was seen just once. Antigen unknown. The data were produced by immunoSEQ multiplex PCR, yet TCRdb's version contains in-frame clones alone and is incomplete. The sample consists of under 150,000 clones, just over 85% of them appearing once. The sample belongs to a study of Ad26.COV2.S vaccination and SARS-CoV-2 variants. Study-wide points: Placebo recipients and vaccine recipients were similar in non-spike TCR breadth. It was reported that spike-specific CD8+ and CD4+ T cell responses were substantially broad after vaccination.

The V and J ends lost 4 bases and 12 bases respectively, with 12 bases between them. The CDR3 runs 12 residues. Germline assignment: CDR1 SNHLY and CDR2 FYNNEI. The sample was peripheral blood, taken after recovery from COVID-19. This receptor was obtained from a human donor who had recovered from COVID-19. The chain has TRBV2 and TRBJ1-4, with unresolved D. This CDR3 reads CASSGGSAELFF. The CDR3 DNA is TGTGCCAGCAGTGGGGGATCTGCGGAACTGTTTTTT.